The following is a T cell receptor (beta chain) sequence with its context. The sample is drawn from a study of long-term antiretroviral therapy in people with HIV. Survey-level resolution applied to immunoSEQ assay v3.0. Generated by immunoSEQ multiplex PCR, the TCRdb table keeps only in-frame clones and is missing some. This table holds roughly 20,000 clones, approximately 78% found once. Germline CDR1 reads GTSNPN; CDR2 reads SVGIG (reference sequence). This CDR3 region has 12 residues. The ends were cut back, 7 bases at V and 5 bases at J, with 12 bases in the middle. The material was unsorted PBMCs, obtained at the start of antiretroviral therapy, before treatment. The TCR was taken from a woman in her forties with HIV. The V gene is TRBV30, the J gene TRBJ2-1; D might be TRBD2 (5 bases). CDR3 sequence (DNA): TGTGCCTCACCCCGGGGAAACAATGAGCAGTTCTTC. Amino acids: CASPRGNNEQFF.